The 20 T cell receptor beta chains below were found in one sample sequenced in a study of human T cells and chemical hapten exposure. Total RNA was isolated from unfractionated whole blood. In the library, unique molecular identifiers were attached to individual cDNA molecules. One entry per CDR3 protein, called by TCRdb with MiXCR from the reads. The table shows about 990 distinct CDR3 sequences, with 65% to 85% occurring only once. The sequencing sample was made of whole blood. All receptors come from a human donor with alopecia, or a healthy volunteer (not recorded which). Some clones in this sample may be carry-over from other donors' samples. This table probably holds off-target reads from a library built for another chain.

This chain joins TRBV5-6 and TRBJ1-2; TRBD1 is a possible D gene (5 bases). The length of the CDR3 is 13 residues. Germline values: CDR1 SGHDT, CDR2 YYEEEE. The V end lost 5 bases, the J end lost 2 bases, and 10 bases lay between the germline ends. The CDR3 nucleotides read TGTGCCAGCAGATCGACAGAGAACTATGGCTACACCTTC. Translated: CASRSTENYGYTF.

The chain employs TRBV29-1 and TRBJ1-2, with 9 bases identical to TRBD1. The germline V gene has CDR1 SQVTM and CDR2 ANQGSEA. The CDR3 extends over 10 amino acids. V shed 6 bases, J shed 14 bases, and the junction held 7 bases outside the gene matches. The CDR3 region is CSVETGGITF. The DNA for the CDR3 is TGCAGCGTGGAGACAGGGGGTATAACCTTC.

This clonotype occurred a few times. The gene calls are TRBV7-2 and TRBJ2-3; 10 bases fit TRBD2. CDR3 length: 16 residues. CDR1 is SGHTA, CDR2 FQGNSA, per germline. The trim removed 8 bases at V and 0 bases at J, leaving 8 bases unmatched. The DNA of the CDR3 is TGTGCCAGCTCTTGGGCTAGCGGGAGTAGCACAGATACGCAGTATTTT. It yields the protein CASSWASGSSTDTQYF.

The V gene is TRBV7-8, the J gene TRBJ1-4; D is undetermined. The CDR3 covers 14 residues. V was clipped by 2 bases and J by 8 bases, with 12 bases between them. The germline gives CDR1 SGHVS, CDR2 FQNEAQ. For the CDR3, the DNA is TGTGCCAGCAGCTTATTACAGAATAAAGAAAAACTGTTTTTT. Protein: CASSLLQNKEKLFF.

This rearrangement joins TRBV7-8 to TRBJ2-3, with D perhaps assigned TRBD1 or TRBD2 (5 bases each). From germline, CDR1 is SGHVS and CDR2 FQNEAQ. CDR3 length equals 14 residues. Trimming took 2 bases from V and 4 from J, leaving 10 bases between them. The DNA of the CDR3 is TGTGCCAGCAGCTTATCAGGGACCCCAGATACGCAGTATTTT. Protein product: CASSLSGTPDTQYF.

The V gene is TRBV4-3, the J gene TRBJ2-3; 10 nucleotides align to TRBD2. After removal of 1 base from V and 2 bases from J, the junction contained 6 bases not matched to a gene. The CDR3 extends over 17 amino acids. CDR1 LGHNA and CDR2 YSLEER come from the germline V gene. Written as DNA, the CDR3 is TGCGCCAGCAGCCAAGCGCAACTAGCGGGGATCACAGATACGCAGTATTTT. This encodes CASSQAQLAGITDTQYF.

CDR3 sequence (DNA): TGTGCCAGCAGTTTTATGGGGTCAGGGGAGCCCCAGCATTTT. Residues: CASSFMGSGEPQHF. The chain couples TRBV12-3 or TRBV12-4 to TRBJ1-5; possibly TRBD1 for D (6 bases). The V end lost 3 bases, the J end lost 8 bases, and 14 bases lay between the germline ends. The CDR3 extends over 14 amino acids.

The rearrangement links TRBV29-1 to TRBJ2-1, with 12 bases lining up with TRBD1. Unmatched junction bases numbered 7, after V lost 6 bases and J lost 10 bases. From germline, CDR1 is SQVTM and CDR2 ANQGSEA. The CDR3 consists of 13 residues. CDR3 nucleotide sequence: TGCAGCGTCCCGGGACAGGGGGCGAACGAGCAGTTCTTC. This gives the protein CSVPGQGANEQFF.

The chain is built from TRBV10-3 and TRBJ1-6, with 10 bases aligning to TRBD1. V shed 6 bases and J 8 bases; nucleotides not matched to a gene: 4. The CDR3 spans 14 residues. From germline, CDR1 is ENHRY and CDR2 SYGVKD. The CDR3 reads CAIRRQGADSPLHF. The CDR3 bases are TGTGCCATCAGGAGACAGGGGGCGGATTCACCCCTCCACTTT.

The J gene is TRBJ1-4, the V gene TRBV4-3, with TRBD1 identical over 7 bases. CDR1 and CDR2 from the germline V gene are LGHNA and YSLEER. J was trimmed by 7 bases and V by 5 bases; bases with no gene match: 4. The CDR3 has 13 amino acids. DNA of the CDR3: TGCGCCAGCAGCTCAAACAGGGGTGAAAAACTGTTTTTT. This gives the protein CASSSNRGEKLFF.

The chain combines TRBV11-3 with TRBJ2-3; tentative D call: TRBD2 (6 bases). V lost 1 base, J lost 4 bases, and 12 bases lay in between. This CDR3 contains 15 residues. Germline values: CDR1 SGHNT, CDR2 YENEEA. The CDR3 loop is CASSLGDSDADTQYF. DNA for the CDR3: TGTGCCAGCAGCTTAGGGGACTCAGACGCAGATACGCAGTATTTT.

The chain has TRBV5-1 and TRBJ2-1; 11 bases agree with TRBD1. V was clipped by 7 bases and J by 3 bases; unmatched bases: 6. CDR3 length equals 15 residues. CDR1 is SGHRS, CDR2 YFSETQ, per germline. CDR3 region: CASAGQGAYYNEQFF. The CDR3 bases are TGCGCCAGCGCTGGACAGGGGGCTTACTACAATGAGCAGTTCTTC. Together with reference TRBV5-1 and TRBJ2-1, the CDR3 gives the full variable domain: KAGVTQTPRYLIKTRGQQVTLSCSPISGHRSVSWYQQTPGQGLQFLFEYFSETQRNKGNFPGRFSGRQFSNSRSEMNVSTLELGDSALYLCASAGQGAYYNEQFFGPGTRLTVL.

The chain couples TRBV10-3 to TRBJ2-2; weak D call: TRBD2 (6 bases). In germline, CDR1 is ENHRY, CDR2 SYGVKD. With 5 bases removed from V and 6 bases from J, the gap between germline ends came to 13 bases. The CDR3 consists of 14 residues. CDR3 sequence: CAISQAGGAGELFF. In DNA form, the CDR3 reads TGTGCCATCAGTCAAGCAGGCGGGGCCGGGGAGCTGTTTTTT.

The chain has TRBV29-1 and TRBJ2-5; TRBD1 matches at 8 bases. CDR3 length: 13 residues. The V gene's germline CDR1 is SQVTM and CDR2 ANQGSEA. V lost 2 bases and J lost 5; bases outside the gene matches: 4. CDR3 sequence reads: CSVESGDRETQYF. For the CDR3, the DNA is TGCAGCGTTGAATCCGGGGACAGGGAGACCCAGTACTTC. The whole variable domain, remainder taken from reference TRBV29-1 and TRBJ2-5, is SAVISQKPSRDICQRGTSLTIQCQVDSQVTMMFWYRQQPGQSLTLIATANQGSEATYESGFVIDKFPISRPNLTFSTLTVSNMSPEDSSIYLCSVESGDRETQYFGPGTRLLVL.

The chain is built from TRBV5-1 and TRBJ2-3; D gene ambiguous. CDR3 size: 12 residues. Germline V gene lookup returns CDR1 SGHRS and CDR2 YFSETQ. The V and J ends lost 2 bases and 2 bases respectively, with 3 bases between them. The CDR3: CASSFSTDTQYF. In DNA, the CDR3 is TGCGCCAGCAGCTTTTCCACAGATACGCAGTATTTT.

This clonotype has more than one count but fewer than ten. The chain has TRBV29-1 and TRBJ1-6, with 12 bases that match TRBD1. This CDR3 is 14 amino acids long. Per the germline V gene, CDR1 is SQVTM and CDR2 is ANQGSEA. The V gene end was trimmed by 5 bases and the J gene end by 7 bases; junction bases not matched to a gene: 3. CDR3 bases: TGCAGCGTTAGCGGGACAGGGGGCAATTCACCCCTCCACTTT. Protein product: CSVSGTGGNSPLHF.

CDR3: CASRIRESVDTQYF. In DNA, the CDR3 is TGTGCCAGCAGGATCCGGGAGTCAGTAGATACGCAGTATTTT. J is TRBJ2-3 and V is TRBV5-4; D is possibly TRBD2 (6 bases). The CDR3 covers 14 residues. Trimming pared 5 bases from V and 5 bases from J, leaving 15 bases between. CDR1 is SGHNT, CDR2 YYREEE, per germline (reference sequence).

The chain uses TRBV5-5 and TRBJ1-1; 8 nucleotides line up with TRBD1. With 4 bases clipped from V and 4 bases from J, the junction kept 6 bases outside the gene matches. Germline CDR1 reads SGHKS; CDR2 reads YYEKEE (reference sequence). The CDR3 loop spans 14 amino acids. CDR3 coding DNA: TGTGCCAGCAGCCCCTACGGGACAGGCACTGAAGCTTTCTTT. Its protein product is CASSPYGTGTEAFF.

This chain joins TRBV28 and TRBJ1-4, with a possible D match to TRBD1 (6 bases). The ends were cut back, 4 bases at V and 3 bases at J, with 12 bases in the middle. This CDR3 has 15 amino acids. Germline V CDR1 and CDR2: MDHEN, SYDVKM. The CDR3: CASSYTGLSNEKLFF. DNA of the CDR3: TGTGCCAGCAGTTACACAGGGTTATCTAATGAAAAACTGTTTTTT.

V and J are TRBV7-8 and TRBJ2-1; D is unresolved. CDR3 size: 14 residues. Germline CDR1 is SGHVS and CDR2 is FQNEAQ. V shed 5 bases and J shed 3 bases, with 11 bases lying between them. The CDR3 DNA follows: TGTGCCAGCAGCCCCCGTCCCGTCTACAATGAGCAGTTCTTC. As protein: CASSPRPVYNEQFF.